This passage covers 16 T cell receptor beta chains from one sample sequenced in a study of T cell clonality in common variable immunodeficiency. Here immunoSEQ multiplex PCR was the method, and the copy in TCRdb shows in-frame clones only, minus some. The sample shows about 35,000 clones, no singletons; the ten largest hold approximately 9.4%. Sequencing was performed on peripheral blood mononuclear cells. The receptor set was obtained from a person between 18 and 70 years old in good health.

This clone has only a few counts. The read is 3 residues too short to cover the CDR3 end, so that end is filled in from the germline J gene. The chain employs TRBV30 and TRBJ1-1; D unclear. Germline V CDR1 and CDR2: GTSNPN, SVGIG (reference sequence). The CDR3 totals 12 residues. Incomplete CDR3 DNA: TGTGCCTGGAATAGACTAGCGGGAATA. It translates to CAWNRLAGI. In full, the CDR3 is CAWNRLAGIAFF.

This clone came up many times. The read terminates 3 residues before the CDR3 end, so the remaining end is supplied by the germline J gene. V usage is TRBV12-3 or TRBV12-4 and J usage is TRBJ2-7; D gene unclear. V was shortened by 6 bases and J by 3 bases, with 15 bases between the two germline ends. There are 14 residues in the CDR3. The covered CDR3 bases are TGTGCCAGCAGCCCGGTGGGCCCCAACTACGAG. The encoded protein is CASSPVGPNYE. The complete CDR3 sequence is CASSPVGPNYEQYF.

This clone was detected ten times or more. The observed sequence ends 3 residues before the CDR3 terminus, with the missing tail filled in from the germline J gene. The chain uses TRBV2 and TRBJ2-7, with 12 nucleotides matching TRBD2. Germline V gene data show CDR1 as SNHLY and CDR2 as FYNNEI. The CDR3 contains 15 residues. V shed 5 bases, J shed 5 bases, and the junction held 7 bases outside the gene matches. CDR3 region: CASSSLAGGSNEQYF. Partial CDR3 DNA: TGTGCCAGCAGTTCACTAGCGGGAGGTTCAAACGAG.

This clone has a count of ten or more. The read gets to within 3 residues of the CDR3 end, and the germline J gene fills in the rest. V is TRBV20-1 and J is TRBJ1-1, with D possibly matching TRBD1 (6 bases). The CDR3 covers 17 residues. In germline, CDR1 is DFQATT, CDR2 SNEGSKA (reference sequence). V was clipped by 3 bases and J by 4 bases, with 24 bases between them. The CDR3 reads CSARRSSGAGGITEAFF. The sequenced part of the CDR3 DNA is TGCAGTGCTAGGAGGAGCTCGGGGGCGGGGGGAATCACTGAA.

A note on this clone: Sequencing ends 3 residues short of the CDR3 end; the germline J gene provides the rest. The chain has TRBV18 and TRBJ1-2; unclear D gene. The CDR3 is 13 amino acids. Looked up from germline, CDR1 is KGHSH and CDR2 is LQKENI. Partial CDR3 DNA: TGTGCCAGCTCACCGTCGCGCTCCTACGAC. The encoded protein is CASSPSRSYD. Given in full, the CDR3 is CASSPSRSYDYTF. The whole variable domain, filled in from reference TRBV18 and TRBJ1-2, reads NAGVMQNPRHLVRRRGQEARLRCSPMKGHSHVYWYRQLPEEGLKFMVYLQKENIIDESGMPKERFSAEFPKEGPSILRIQQVVRGDSAAYFCASSPSRSYDYTFGSGTRLTVV.

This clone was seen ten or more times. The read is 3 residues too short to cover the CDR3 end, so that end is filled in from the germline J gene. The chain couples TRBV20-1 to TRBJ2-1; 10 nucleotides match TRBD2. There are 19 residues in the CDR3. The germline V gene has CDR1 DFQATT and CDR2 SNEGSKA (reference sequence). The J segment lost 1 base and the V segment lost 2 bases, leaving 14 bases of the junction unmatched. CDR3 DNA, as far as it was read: TGCAGTGCTAGAAATTTTGGGAGCGGGAGGGCCGGATCCTACAATGAG. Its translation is CSARNFGSGRAGSYNE. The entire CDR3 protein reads CSARNFGSGRAGSYNEQFF.

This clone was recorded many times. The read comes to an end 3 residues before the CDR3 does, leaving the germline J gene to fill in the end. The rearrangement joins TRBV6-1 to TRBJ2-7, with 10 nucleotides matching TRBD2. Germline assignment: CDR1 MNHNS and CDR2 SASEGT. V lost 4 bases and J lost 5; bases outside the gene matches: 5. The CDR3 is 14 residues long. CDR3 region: CASSVLAGAHEQYF. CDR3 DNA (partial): TGTGCCAGCAGTGTGCTAGCGGGAGCTCACGAG.

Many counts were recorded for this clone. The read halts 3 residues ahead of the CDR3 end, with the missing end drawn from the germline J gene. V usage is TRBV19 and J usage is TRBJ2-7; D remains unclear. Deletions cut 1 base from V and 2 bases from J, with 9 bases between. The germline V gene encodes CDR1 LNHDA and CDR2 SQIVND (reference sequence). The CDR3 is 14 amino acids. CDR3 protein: CASSIVLRPYEQYF. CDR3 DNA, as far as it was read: TGTGCCAGTAGTATAGTTTTGCGGCCCTACGAG.

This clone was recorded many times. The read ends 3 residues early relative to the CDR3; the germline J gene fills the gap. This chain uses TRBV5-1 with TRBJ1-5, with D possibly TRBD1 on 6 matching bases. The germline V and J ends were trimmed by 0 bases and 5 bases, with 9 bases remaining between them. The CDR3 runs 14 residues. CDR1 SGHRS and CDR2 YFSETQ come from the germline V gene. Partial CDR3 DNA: TGCGCCAGCAGCTTGGGAGGGGGATATCAGCCC. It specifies CASSLGGGYQP. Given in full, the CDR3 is CASSLGGGYQPQHF.

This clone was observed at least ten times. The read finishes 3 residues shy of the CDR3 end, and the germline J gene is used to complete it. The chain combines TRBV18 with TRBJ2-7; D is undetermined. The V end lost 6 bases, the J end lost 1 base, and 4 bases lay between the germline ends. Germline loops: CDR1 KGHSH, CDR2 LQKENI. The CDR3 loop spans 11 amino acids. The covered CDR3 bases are TGTGCCAGCTCCCAGTCCTACGAG. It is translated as CASSQSYE. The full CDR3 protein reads CASSQSYEQYF.

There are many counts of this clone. CDR3 bases read: TGTGCCAGTAGAACCCAAGGGGCAACTAATGAAAAA. Its protein is CASRTQGATNEK. The CDR3, in full, reads CASRTQGATNEKLFF. V usage is TRBV19 and J usage is TRBJ1-4, with D perhaps TRBD1 (5 bases). Sequencing ends 3 residues short of the CDR3 end; the germline J gene provides the rest. Germline CDR1 reads LNHDA; CDR2 reads SQIVND (reference sequence). This CDR3 has 15 residues. V dropped 6 bases and J dropped 0 bases, with 11 bases sitting between them.

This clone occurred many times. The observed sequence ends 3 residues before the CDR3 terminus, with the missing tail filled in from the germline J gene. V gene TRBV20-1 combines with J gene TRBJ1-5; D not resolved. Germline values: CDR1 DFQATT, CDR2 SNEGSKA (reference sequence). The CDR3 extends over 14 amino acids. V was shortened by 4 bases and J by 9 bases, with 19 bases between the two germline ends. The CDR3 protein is CSAKLAGGPPPQHF. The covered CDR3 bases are TGCAGTGCTAAACTAGCGGGAGGACCTCCGCCC.

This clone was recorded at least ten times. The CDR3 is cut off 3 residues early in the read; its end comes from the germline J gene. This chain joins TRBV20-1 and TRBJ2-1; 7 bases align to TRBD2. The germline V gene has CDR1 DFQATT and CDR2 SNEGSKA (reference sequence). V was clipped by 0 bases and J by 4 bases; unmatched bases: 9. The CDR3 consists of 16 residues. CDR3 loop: CSARDGWREMYNEQFF. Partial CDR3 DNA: TGCAGTGCTAGAGATGGATGGCGGGAGATGTACAATGAG.

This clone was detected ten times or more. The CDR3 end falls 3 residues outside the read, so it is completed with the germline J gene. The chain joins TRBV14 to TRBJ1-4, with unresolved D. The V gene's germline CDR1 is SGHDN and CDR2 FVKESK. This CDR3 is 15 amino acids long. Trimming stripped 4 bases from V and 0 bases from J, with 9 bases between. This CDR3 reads CASSLRTATNEKLFF. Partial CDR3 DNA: TGTGCCAGCAGCCTCCGGACTGCAACTAATGAAAAA.

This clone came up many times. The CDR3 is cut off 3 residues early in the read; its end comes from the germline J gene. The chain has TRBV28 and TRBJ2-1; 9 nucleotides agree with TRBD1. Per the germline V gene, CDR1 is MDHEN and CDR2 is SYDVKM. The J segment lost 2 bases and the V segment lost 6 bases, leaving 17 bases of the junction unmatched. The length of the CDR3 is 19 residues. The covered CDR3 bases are TGTGCCAGCAGAACCAACACCGGGACAGGGAAGGGTGCCTACAATGAG. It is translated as CASRTNTGTGKGAYNE. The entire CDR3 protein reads CASRTNTGTGKGAYNEQFF.

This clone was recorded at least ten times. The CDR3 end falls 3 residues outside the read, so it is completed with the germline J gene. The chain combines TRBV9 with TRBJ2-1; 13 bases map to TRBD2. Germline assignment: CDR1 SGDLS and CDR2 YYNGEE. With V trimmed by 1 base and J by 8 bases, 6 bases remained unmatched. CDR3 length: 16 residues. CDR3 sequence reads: CASSVLWTSGSHEQFF. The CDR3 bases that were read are TGTGCCAGCAGCGTACTTTGGACTAGCGGGAGCCATGAG.